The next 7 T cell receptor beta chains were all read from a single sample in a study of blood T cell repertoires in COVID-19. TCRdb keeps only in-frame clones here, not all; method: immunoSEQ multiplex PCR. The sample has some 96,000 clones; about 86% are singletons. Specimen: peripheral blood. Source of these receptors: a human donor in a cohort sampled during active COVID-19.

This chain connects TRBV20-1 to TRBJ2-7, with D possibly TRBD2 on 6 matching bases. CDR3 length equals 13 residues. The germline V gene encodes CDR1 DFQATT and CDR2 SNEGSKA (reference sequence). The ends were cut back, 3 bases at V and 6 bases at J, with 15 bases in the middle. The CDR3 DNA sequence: TGCAGTGCTAGTGGGGCGGGGTGGGGCGAGCAGTACTTC. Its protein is CSASGAGWGEQYF.

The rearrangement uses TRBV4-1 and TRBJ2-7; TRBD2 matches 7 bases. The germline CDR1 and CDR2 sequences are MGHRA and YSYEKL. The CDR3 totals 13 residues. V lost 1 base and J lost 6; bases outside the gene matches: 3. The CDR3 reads CASSQGGGVEQYF. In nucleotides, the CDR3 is TGCGCCAGCAGCCAAGGGGGAGGGGTCGAGCAGTACTTC.

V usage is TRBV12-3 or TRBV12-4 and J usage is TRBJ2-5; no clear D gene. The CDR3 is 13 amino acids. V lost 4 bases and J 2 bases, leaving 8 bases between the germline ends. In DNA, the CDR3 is TGTGCCAGCAGTTCTTATCTTCAAGAGACCCAGTACTTC. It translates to CASSSYLQETQYF.

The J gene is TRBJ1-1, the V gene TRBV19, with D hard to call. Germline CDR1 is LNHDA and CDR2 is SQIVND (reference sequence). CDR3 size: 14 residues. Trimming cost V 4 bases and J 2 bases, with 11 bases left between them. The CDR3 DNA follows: TGTGCCAGTAGTACCGGACTGACCAACACTGAAGCTTTCTTT. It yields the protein CASSTGLTNTEAFF.

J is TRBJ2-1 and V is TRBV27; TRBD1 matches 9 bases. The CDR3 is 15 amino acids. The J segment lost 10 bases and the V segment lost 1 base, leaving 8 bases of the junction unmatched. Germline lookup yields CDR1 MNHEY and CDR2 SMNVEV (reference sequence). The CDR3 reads CASSLFGTGLGEQFF. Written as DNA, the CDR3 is TGTGCCAGCAGTTTATTTGGGACAGGGTTGGGGGAGCAGTTCTTC.

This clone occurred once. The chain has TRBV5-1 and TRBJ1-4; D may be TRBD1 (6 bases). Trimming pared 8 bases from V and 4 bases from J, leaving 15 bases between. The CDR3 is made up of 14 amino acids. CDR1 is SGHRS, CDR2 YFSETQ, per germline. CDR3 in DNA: TGCGCCAGTAGTAGAGCAGGGGATAATGAAAAACTGTTTTTT. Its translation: CASSRAGDNEKLFF. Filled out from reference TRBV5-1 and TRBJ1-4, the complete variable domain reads KAGVTQTPRYLIKTRGQQVTLSCSPISGHRSVSWYQQTPGQGLQFLFEYFSETQRNKGNFPGRFSGRQFSNSRSEMNVSTLELGDSALYLCASSRAGDNEKLFFGSGTQLSVL.

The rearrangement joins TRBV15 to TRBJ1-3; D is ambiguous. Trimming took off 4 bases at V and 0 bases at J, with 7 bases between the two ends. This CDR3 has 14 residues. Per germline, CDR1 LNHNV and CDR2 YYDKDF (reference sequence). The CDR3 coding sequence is TGTGCCACCAGCAAGCCCGACTCTGGAAACACCATATATTTT. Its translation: CATSKPDSGNTIYF.